This TCR beta chain is from a study of T cell repertoires in cytomegalovirus infection. Overall study: Matching HLA type, along with CMV infection, was indicated by public TCR beta signatures.

TCRdb fed the reads into MiXCR, producing one record per CDR3 protein. The table has 600,000 to 700,000 distinct CDR3 sequences, around 32% seen once. Many counts were recorded for this clonotype. Its antigen is undetermined. Notes on the study in general: HLA-C-restricted CMV clonotypes gave the most frequent clonotype in two of eight donors.

Trimming cost V 5 bases and J 7 bases; bases outside gene matches: 10. Germline V gene lookup returns CDR1 SGHTA and CDR2 FQGNSA. The length of the CDR3 is 15 residues. The material was cultured PBMCs, obtained from culture after CMV antigen stimulation. The chain has TRBV7-2 and TRBJ1-2; TRBD1 matches at 10 bases. The origin of this receptor is a human donor in good health (CMV status not recorded). Some clones in this sample may be carry-over from other donors' samples. The CDR3 DNA reads as TGTGCCAGCAGCCCTCAGGGACAGGGGTATTCTGGCTACACCTTC. It codes for CASSPQGQGYSGYTF.